These 21 T cell receptor beta chains share one sample of origin, sequenced in a study of blood T cell repertoires in COVID-19. Some clones are missing from TCRdb's copy, which holds only in-frame ones; the method was immunoSEQ multiplex PCR. The sample contains about 190,000 clones, over 70% of which appear only once. Sequencing was performed on peripheral blood. The receptor set was obtained from a man between 60 and 75 years old with active or convalescent COVID-19.

DNA of the CDR3: TGCACCAGCAGCCAAGAGGCTAGCGGGAACCCTAGCACAGATACGCAGTATTTT. Protein sequence: CTSSQEASGNPSTDTQYF. The chain employs TRBV1 and TRBJ2-3; TRBD2, the D gene given by the table, was not confirmed from the DNA. TRBV1 represents a pseudogene. The CDR3 covers 18 residues.

This sequence joins TRBV27 and TRBJ2-7, with 7 bases aligning to TRBD1. CDR3 length equals 17 residues. Germline loops: CDR1 MNHEY, CDR2 SMNVEV (reference sequence). The trim removed 4 bases at V and 1 base at J, leaving 13 bases unmatched. CDR3 loop: CASSSPYRDSYSYEQYF. Here the CDR3 DNA reads TGTGCCAGCAGTTCGCCCTATCGGGACAGTTATTCCTACGAGCAGTACTTC.

This sequence joins TRBV28 and TRBJ2-4; 7 bases are a match to TRBD2. Germline loops: CDR1 MDHEN, CDR2 SYDVKM. The CDR3 runs to 14 residues. V dropped 1 base and J dropped 9; count of bases not matched to a gene: 6. DNA for the CDR3: TGTGCCAGCAGTTTATCTGCGGGAGCTGGCATTCAGTACTTC. Translation: CASSLSAGAGIQYF. Complete variable domain (other parts from reference TRBV28 and TRBJ2-4): DVKVTQSSRYLVKRTGEKVFLECVQDMDHENMFWYRQDPGLGLRLIYFSYDVKMKEKGDIPEGYSVSREKKERFSLILESASTNQTSMYLCASSLSAGAGIQYFGAGTRLSVL.

This clone was counted ten times or more. The chain is built from TRBV9 and TRBJ2-7, with a weak D call TRBD1 (5 bases). Germline assignment: CDR1 SGDLS and CDR2 YYNGEE. The germline V and J ends were trimmed by 0 bases and 6 bases, with 16 bases remaining between them. This CDR3 contains 15 residues. CDR3 nucleotides: TGTGCCAGCAGCGTAGAGGGGTCCTACTCCCCCGAGCAGTACTTC. It encodes CASSVEGSYSPEQYF.

There are many counts of this clone. J is TRBJ1-5 and V is TRBV14; tentative D call: TRBD1 (6 bases). The V end lost 3 bases, the J end lost 5 bases, and 8 bases lay between the germline ends. Germline-derived CDR1 and CDR2 are SGHDN and FVKESK. The CDR3 is made up of 13 amino acids. CDR3 region: CASSQDSYQPQHF. The DNA for the CDR3 is TGTGCCAGCAGCCAGGACAGTTATCAGCCCCAGCATTTT.

This chain uses TRBV18 with TRBJ2-7; D is undetermined. Germline V gene data show CDR1 as KGHSH and CDR2 as LQKENI. The CDR3 loop spans 12 amino acids. The V and J ends lost 2 bases and 5 bases respectively, with 7 bases between them. CDR3 coding DNA: TGTGCCAGCTCACCAGAGCGACACGAGCAGTACTTC. Protein product: CASSPERHEQYF.

This rearrangement joins TRBV7-9 to TRBJ2-6; D is uncertain. The CDR3 spans 18 residues. Germline CDR1 and CDR2: SEHNR and FQNEAQ (reference sequence). Between the trimmed V and J ends, which lost 0 bases and 0 bases, there was a span of 12 bases. CDR3: CASSLAWASNSGANVLTF. The CDR3, as DNA: TGTGCCAGCAGCTTAGCCTGGGCCTCAAACTCTGGGGCCAACGTCCTGACTTTC.

V is TRBV20-1 and J is TRBJ2-1; TRBD2 matches at 9 bases. The CDR3 is 14 residues long. The J segment lost 6 bases and the V segment lost 3 bases, leaving 6 bases of the junction unmatched. Germline lookup yields CDR1 DFQATT and CDR2 SNEGSKA (reference sequence). The CDR3 reads CSASRSSGANEQFF. Here the CDR3 DNA reads TGCAGTGCTAGTAGGTCTAGCGGGGCCAATGAGCAGTTCTTC.

The V and J genes are TRBV18 and TRBJ2-3, with D possibly matching TRBD2 (6 bases). Per germline, CDR1 KGHSH and CDR2 LQKENI. Trimming cost V 3 bases and J 0 bases, with 13 bases left between them. The CDR3 is 16 amino acids. CDR3 sequence reads: CASSPSGLTSTDTQYF. The CDR3, as DNA: TGTGCCAGCTCACCCTCGGGACTGACTAGCACAGATACGCAGTATTTT.

With respect to this clone: Other DNA sequences in this sample translate to the same CDR3. As DNA, the CDR3 is TGTGCCAGCAGCTACAGGGGGACCTACGAGCAGTACTTC. This gives the protein CASSYRGTYEQYF. The V call is TRBV6-5, the J call TRBJ2-7, with 8 bases matching TRBD1. The length of the CDR3 is 13 residues. The ends lost 6 bases at V and 2 bases at J; junction bases unmatched: 3. CDR1 and CDR2 from the germline V gene are MNHEY and SVGAGI.

The J gene is TRBJ1-6, the V gene TRBV6-2 or TRBV6-3, with 9 positions matching TRBD1. Germline V lookup: CDR1 MNHEY, CDR2 SVGEGT. The CDR3 covers 18 residues. V was clipped by 6 bases and J by 5 bases; unmatched bases: 14. DNA for the CDR3: TGTGCCAGCAGCCAGAGGACTCCGGGACAGGGACATAATTCACCCCTCCACTTT. It yields the protein CASSQRTPGQGHNSPLHF.

This clone came up once. V and J are TRBV28 and TRBJ1-5; weak D call: TRBD1 (6 bases). The CDR3 has 16 amino acids. Trimming cost V 1 base and J 5 bases, with 15 bases left between them. Germline CDR1 reads MDHEN; CDR2 reads SYDVKM. CDR3: CASSLLGGGLYQPQHF. CDR3 bases: TGTGCCAGCAGTTTATTGGGCGGGGGGCTTTATCAGCCCCAGCATTTT.

V usage is TRBV24-1 and J usage is TRBJ1-5, with D hard to call. The germline CDR1 and CDR2 sequences are KGHDR and SFDVKD. The CDR3 consists of 14 residues. The V end was cut by 3 bases, the J end by 5 bases, with 10 bases between. In DNA, the CDR3 is TGTGCCACCAGTGATCCGACCCAGGATCAGCCCCAGCATTTT. Translating it yields CATSDPTQDQPQHF.

Concerning this clone itself: This sequence may be a read error, since a much larger clone differs from it by one base. The same CDR3 arises from other DNA sequences in this sample as well. The V call is TRBV7-9, the J call TRBJ2-1; D remains ambiguous. This CDR3 comprises 12 residues. Germline CDR1 reads SEHNR; CDR2 reads FQNEAQ (reference sequence). The V and J ends lost 5 bases and 7 bases respectively, with 9 bases between them. The CDR3 nucleotides read TGTGCCAGCAGCCCCCTCTCTAATGAGCAGTTCTTC. Amino acid sequence: CASSPLSNEQFF.

In DNA, the CDR3 is TGTGCCAGCAACTCCGGGGGGAATAGCAATCAGCCCCAGCATTTT. Its translation: CASNSGGNSNQPQHF. J is TRBJ1-5 and V is TRBV28; possible D gene TRBD1, 5 bases. V was cut by 7 bases and J by 0 bases, with 13 bases left in between. The CDR3 consists of 15 residues. Germline CDR1 MDHEN, CDR2 SYDVKM.

The chain links TRBV9 to TRBJ1-3; D may be TRBD1 (5 bases). This CDR3 is built from 16 residues. The V gene lost 3 bases and the J gene lost 0 bases, with 13 bases spanning the gap. Per germline, CDR1 SGDLS and CDR2 YYNGEE. The CDR3 is CASSDGGRASGNTIYF. CDR3 coding DNA: TGTGCCAGCAGCGATGGGGGGAGGGCCTCTGGAAACACCATATATTTT.

The rearrangement uses TRBV21-1 and TRBJ1-2; the table gives TRBD1 as D, unverified against the DNA. TRBV21-1 is termed a pseudogene. This CDR3 spans 14 amino acids. The CDR3 DNA follows: TGTGCCAGCAGCGACCAGGGTGTTGGATATGGCTACACCTTC. Its translation: CASSDQGVGYGYTF.

The rearrangement links TRBV11-2 to TRBJ1-3; D gene ambiguous. Trimming left V 4 bases short and J 4 bases short, with 11 bases between. The CDR3 length is 14 residues. Germline loops: CDR1 SGHAT, CDR2 FQNNGV. The CDR3 coding sequence is TGTGCCAGCAGCTCCGGGGTGGGAGGAAACACCATATATTTT. This encodes CASSSGVGGNTIYF. The whole variable domain, filled in from reference TRBV11-2 and TRBJ1-3, reads EAGVAQSPRYKIIEKRQSVAFWCNPISGHATLYWYQQILGQGPKLLIQFQNNGVVDDSQLPKDRFSAERLKGVDSTLKIQPAKLEDSAVYLCASSSGVGGNTIYFGEGSWLTVV.

The genes are TRBV19 and TRBJ2-7, with 7 bases lining up with TRBD2. The CDR3 consists of 13 residues. Germline lookup yields CDR1 LNHDA and CDR2 SQIVND (reference sequence). The junction had 5 bases not matched to a gene; V was cut back by 6 bases and J by 3 bases. Here the CDR3 reads CASSRTSFYEQYF. The CDR3 DNA reads as TGTGCCAGTAGCCGGACTAGTTTCTACGAGCAGTACTTC.

This clone showed up just once. The CDR3 here is CATSDKGQGRETQYF. For the CDR3, the DNA is TGTGCCACCAGTGATAAGGGACAGGGTAGAGAGACCCAGTACTTC. The chain is built from TRBV24-1 and TRBJ2-5; 9 bases align to TRBD1. The ends lost 3 bases at V and 4 bases at J; junction bases unmatched: 5. CDR1 is KGHDR and CDR2 is SFDVKD in the germline V gene. CDR3 length equals 15 residues.

This sequence joins TRBV11-2 and TRBJ2-2; 9 bases align to TRBD2. This CDR3 spans 19 amino acids. CDR1 is SGHAT, CDR2 FQNNGV, per germline. V dropped 4 bases and J dropped 5; count of bases not matched to a gene: 17. CDR3 region: CASSSFDGLARVITGELFF. The DNA of the CDR3 is TGTGCCAGCAGCTCATTCGACGGACTAGCGAGAGTCATTACCGGGGAGCTGTTTTTT. The full variable domain, in which reference TRBV11-2 and TRBJ2-2 provide the parts outside the CDR3, is EAGVAQSPRYKIIEKRQSVAFWCNPISGHATLYWYQQILGQGPKLLIQFQNNGVVDDSQLPKDRFSAERLKGVDSTLKIQPAKLEDSAVYLCASSSFDGLARVITGELFFGEGSRLTVL.